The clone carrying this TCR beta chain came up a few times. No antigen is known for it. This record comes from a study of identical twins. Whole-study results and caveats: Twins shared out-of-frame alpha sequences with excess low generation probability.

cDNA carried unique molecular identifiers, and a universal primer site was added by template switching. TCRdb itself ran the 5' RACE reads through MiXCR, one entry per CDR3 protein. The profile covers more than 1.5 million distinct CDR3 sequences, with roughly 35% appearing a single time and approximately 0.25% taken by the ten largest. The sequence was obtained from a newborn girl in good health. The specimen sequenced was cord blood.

CDR3 in DNA: TGTGCCAGCAGCTTAGCAGGGTCGAGGAACACTGAAGCTTTCTTT. Residues: CASSLAGSRNTEAFF. The chain is built from TRBV7-2 and TRBJ1-1, with no clear D. The V end was cut by 0 bases, the J end by 1 base, with 9 bases between. The length of the CDR3 is 15 residues. The germline V gene encodes CDR1 SGHTA and CDR2 FQGNSA. Combining the CDR3 with reference TRBV7-2 and TRBJ1-1 gives the whole variable domain GAGVSQSPSNKVTEKGKDVELRCDPISGHTALYWYRQSLGQGLEFLIYFQGNSAPDKSGLPSDRFSAERTGGSVSTLTIQRTQQEDSAVYLCASSLAGSRNTEAFFGQGTRLTVV.